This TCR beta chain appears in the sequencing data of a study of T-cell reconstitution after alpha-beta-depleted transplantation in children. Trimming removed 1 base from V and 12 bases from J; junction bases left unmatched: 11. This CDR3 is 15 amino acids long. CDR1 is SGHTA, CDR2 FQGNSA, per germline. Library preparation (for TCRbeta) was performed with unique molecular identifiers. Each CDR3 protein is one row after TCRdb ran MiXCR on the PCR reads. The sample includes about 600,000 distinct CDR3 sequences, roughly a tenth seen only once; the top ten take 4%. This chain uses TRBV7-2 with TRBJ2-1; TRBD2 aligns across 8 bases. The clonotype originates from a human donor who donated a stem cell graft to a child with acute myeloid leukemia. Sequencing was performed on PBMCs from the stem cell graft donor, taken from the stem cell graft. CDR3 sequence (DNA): TGTGCCAGCAGCTTAGGGGCGGGAGGAGTGGGACGGCAGTTCTTC. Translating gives CASSLGAGGVGRQFF.